Listed below are T cell receptor beta chains from one sample, sequenced in a study of shared clonotypes between healthy human individuals. Some clones are missing from TCRdb's copy, which holds only in-frame ones; the method was immunoSEQ multiplex PCR. The table lists roughly 2.1 million clones, more than 85% of them singletons, with around 1.7% in the top ten. Sequencing used naive CD8+ T cells from PBMCs. These receptor sequences come from a man aged 18 to 30 in good health. Some clones in this sample may be carry-over from other donors' samples. Each CDR3 is given with its conserved first and last residue. D genes are given only for firm matches. The size field is filled for only some rows; it gives once, few, many or a size class.

cdr3_aa	cdr3_nt	d_call	v_call	clone_size	j_call
CASSLAEPWEQFF	TGTGCCAGCAGCTTAGCCGAACCTTGGGAGCAGTTCTTC	NA	TRBV7-9	NA	TRBJ2-1
CASSLANRPSSYEQYF	TGTGCCAGCAGCTTGGCCAACAGGCCCTCCTCCTACGAGCAGTACTTC	NA	TRBV5-5	NA	TRBJ2-7
CASSLGPGTSVYEQYF	TGTGCCAGCAGCCTGGGGCCCGGGACTAGCGTCTACGAGCAGTACTTC	TRBD2	TRBV7-9	once	TRBJ2-7
CASSPRTGVRMNTEAFF	TGTGCCAGCAGCCCGCGGACAGGGGTTAGGATGAACACTGAAGCTTTCTTT	TRBD1	TRBV7-6	NA	TRBJ1-1
CASTGNTIYF	TGTGCCAGCACGGGAAACACCATATATTTT	NA	TRBV2	NA	TRBJ1-3
CASSPRDSRSATYEQYF	TGCGCCAGCAGCCCAAGGGACTCCCGGAGCGCCACCTACGAGCAGTACTTC	NA	TRBV5-1	NA	TRBJ2-7
CASSSGSYVNYGYTF	TGTGCCAGTAGTTCGGGCAGCTACGTTAACTATGGCTACACCTTC	NA	TRBV19	NA	TRBJ1-2
CASSLEPYPYSGANVLTF	TGTGCCAGCAGCTTGGAGCCATATCCCTACTCTGGGGCCAACGTCCTGACTTTC	NA	TRBV27	NA	TRBJ2-6
CSVATSGTYYEQYF	TGCAGCGTTGCGACTAGCGGGACCTACTACGAGCAGTACTTC	TRBD2	TRBV29-1	NA	TRBJ2-7
CASNILAGGGETQYF	TGTGCCAGCAACATACTAGCGGGAGGTGGAGAGACCCAGTACTTC	TRBD2	TRBV13	NA	TRBJ2-5
CASSGTSGQTDTQYF	TGTGCCAGCAGCGGGACTAGCGGCCAAACAGATACGCAGTATTTT	TRBD2	TRBV7-2	NA	TRBJ2-3
CASSVRDSNQPQHF	TGTGCCAGTAGTGTTAGGGATAGCAATCAGCCCCAGCATTTT	NA	TRBV19	NA	TRBJ1-5
CASSPHLSSYEQYF	TGTGCCAGCAGTCCCCATTTATCCTCCTACGAGCAGTACTTC	NA	TRBV27	NA	TRBJ2-7
CASSVSRTNTHGYTF	TGTGCCAGCAGCGTATCTAGGACAAACACTCATGGCTACACCTTC	NA	TRBV9	NA	TRBJ1-2
CASSTGLAESTGELFF	TGTGCCAGCAGCACCGGACTAGCGGAAAGCACCGGGGAGCTGTTTTTT	TRBD2	TRBV7-9	NA	TRBJ2-2
CASSSPSESTNEKLFF	TGTGCCAGCAGTTCCCCCTCCGAATCAACTAATGAAAAACTGTTTTTT	NA	TRBV28	NA	TRBJ1-4
CASRPFRNWGYTF	TGTGCCAGCAGACCTTTTCGAAATTGGGGCTACACCTTC	NA	TRBV27	NA	TRBJ1-2
CANSRGSGELFF	TGTGCCAACAGCAGGGGGTCAGGGGAGCTGTTTTTT	TRBD1	TRBV19	NA	TRBJ2-2
CASSSGGNNQPQHF	TGTGCCAGCAGTAGTGGAGGAAACAATCAGCCCCAGCATTTT	NA	TRBV27	NA	TRBJ1-5
CASSQLAGGVGDEQFF	TGTGCCAGTAGCCAACTAGCGGGAGGGGTTGGAGATGAGCAGTTCTTC	TRBD2	TRBV19	few	TRBJ2-1
CSALGLQETQYF	TGCAGCGCCTTGGGTCTTCAAGAGACCCAGTACTTC	NA	TRBV29-1	NA	TRBJ2-5
CASSVAHSGELFF	TGTGCCAGCAGCGTAGCACACAGCGGGGAGCTGTTTTTT	NA	TRBV9	NA	TRBJ2-2
CASSQGPAGGAEQYF	TGCGCCAGCAGCCAAGGACCCGCGGGAGGGGCCGAGCAGTACTTC	TRBD2	TRBV4-1	NA	TRBJ2-7
CASRLQGSHEQYF	TGTGCCAGCAGGTTACAGGGGTCCCACGAGCAGTACTTC	TRBD1	TRBV6-1	NA	TRBJ2-7
CASSLSEVDSGNTIYF	TGTGCCAGCAGCCTTAGCGAAGTGGACTCTGGAAACACCATATATTTT	NA	TRBV7-9	NA	TRBJ1-3
CASSVGRAETGDSYGYTF	TGTGCCAGCAGCGTAGGTAGGGCAGAGACAGGGGACAGCTATGGCTACACCTTC	TRBD1	TRBV9	NA	TRBJ1-2
CASSETSGETQYF	TGTGCCAGCAGCGAGACTAGCGGAGAGACCCAGTACTTC	TRBD2	TRBV9	NA	TRBJ2-5
CASSFLGTSGTAGELFF	TGTGCCAGCAGTTTTCTTGGGACTAGCGGGACTGCCGGGGAGCTGTTTTTT	TRBD2	TRBV27	NA	TRBJ2-2